Presented here are 9 T cell receptor beta chains from one specimen sequenced in a study of T cells in Graves' hyperthyroidism and ophthalmopathy. Amplification of TCR beta CDR3 regions used RNA as the template. The HTBI primer set served for first-round RT-PCR of the TCR CDR3. TCRdb re-called the multiplex PCR reads with MiXCR, one entry per CDR3 protein. The table includes roughly 800,000 distinct CDR3 sequences, 35% to 45% detected once. Material for sequencing was blood. The receptors derive from a man between 18 and 29 years old with Graves' hyperthyroidism.

This clonotype has ten or more counts. This sequence joins TRBV5-5 and TRBJ2-7, with unresolved D. Trimming removed 0 bases from V and 6 bases from J, with 10 bases in between. Germline V gives CDR1 SGHKS, CDR2 YYEKEE (reference sequence). This CDR3 has 13 amino acids. Here the CDR3 reads CASSLEGLGEQYF. In nucleotides, the CDR3 is TGTGCCAGCAGCTTGGAGGGATTGGGCGAGCAGTACTTC.

The chain is built from TRBV20-1 and TRBJ2-7; a weak D match, TRBD1 (6 bases). Trimming took 6 bases from V and 2 from J, leaving 17 bases between them. CDR3 size: 14 residues. CDR1 is DFQATT and CDR2 is SNEGSKA in the germline V gene (reference sequence). For the CDR3, the DNA is TGCAGTGCCAACAAACCGGGACAAGCCTACGAGCAGTACTTC. It translates to CSANKPGQAYEQYF.

CDR3 nucleotide sequence: TGTGCCAGCAGCCGGGGACAGGGGGGAGCTTTCTTT. This encodes CASSRGQGGAFF. The V gene is TRBV6-6, the J gene TRBJ1-1, with 11 nucleotides matching TRBD1. The V gene's germline CDR1 is MNHNY and CDR2 SVGAGI (reference sequence). J lost 10 bases, V lost 6 bases, and 4 bases had no gene match. CDR3 length: 12 residues.

As to this clonotype: Germline and junction disagree at one end, which may indicate a read error. V and J are TRBV10-3 and TRBJ2-7; possibly TRBD1 for D (5 bases). Germline values: CDR1 ENHRY, CDR2 SYGVKD. This CDR3 has 16 residues. CDR3 protein: CASSYSPAKGYYEQYF. In DNA form, the CDR3 reads TGTGCCAGCAGTTACTCGCCAGCAAAGGGGTACTACGAGCAGTACTTC.

This clonotype was counted a single time. A read error may be the cause here, since a much bigger clone is one base away. The chain is built from TRBV10-3 and TRBJ2-5; D perhaps matches TRBD1 (5 bases). V was pared by 10 bases and J by 2 bases, with 11 bases between. CDR1 is ENHRY, CDR2 SYGVKD, per germline. The CDR3 is 12 amino acids. The chain's CDR3 is CATSTEQETQYF. CDR3 nucleotide sequence: TGTGCCACCTCGACAGAACAAGAGACCCAGTACTTC.

This clonotype was seen only once. The genes are TRBV7-8 and TRBJ1-1; the match to TRBD1 covers 12 bases. Trimming cost V 5 bases and J 2 bases; bases outside gene matches: 12. The CDR3 runs to 18 residues. CDR1 and CDR2 from the germline V gene are SGHVS and FQNEAQ. The CDR3 region has the DNA TGTGCCAGCAGCCGGGACAGGGGGCGCGGCCCTATCAACACTGAAGCTTTCTTT. Its translation is CASSRDRGRGPINTEAFF. Full variable domain (rest looked up from reference TRBV7-8 and TRBJ1-1): GAGVSQSPRYKVAKRGQDVALRCDPISGHVSLFWYQQALGQGPEFLTYFQNEAQLDKSGLPSDRFFAERPEGSVSTLKIQRTQQEDSAVYLCASSRDRGRGPINTEAFFGQGTRLTVV.

This chain connects TRBV5-1 to TRBJ2-2; D ambiguous. The CDR3 has 13 amino acids. Trimming took off 7 bases at V and 5 bases at J, with 12 bases between the two ends. Germline V gene lookup returns CDR1 SGHRS and CDR2 YFSETQ. For the CDR3, the DNA is TGCGCCAGCCGACCAGACATAACCGGGGAGCTGTTTTTT. Protein: CASRPDITGELFF.

This chain links TRBV6-5 with TRBJ1-5; D not certain. Germline V gene data show CDR1 as MNHEY and CDR2 as SVGAGI. This CDR3 has 14 amino acids. Trimming removed 9 bases from V and 4 bases from J, with 16 bases in between. The CDR3 sequence: CASARLKGNQPQHF. The CDR3 DNA reads TGTGCCAGTGCACGGCTAAAGGGAAATCAGCCCCAGCATTTT.

This clonotype was picked up a small number of times. The chain's CDR3 is CASSSDNSNTGELFF. The DNA for the CDR3 is TGTGCCAGCAGCTCGGACAATTCGAACACCGGGGAGCTGTTTTTT. This chain uses TRBV7-9 with TRBJ2-2; a weak D match, TRBD1 (5 bases). The CDR3 is made up of 15 amino acids. CDR1 is SEHNR, CDR2 FQNEAQ, per germline (reference sequence). The V end was cut by 4 bases, the J end by 0 bases, with 9 bases between.